Included here is one TCR beta chain sequence, with context. Its antigen remains unknown. Germline lookup yields CDR1 SGHTS and CDR2 YDEGEE. This CDR3 is 15 amino acids long. The ends lost 7 bases at V and 1 base at J; junction bases unmatched: 10. The sample is drawn from a study of siplizumab effects on memory and regulatory T cells. Assayed TCR templates numbered about 90,000 for each sample. Profiled with immunoSEQ multiplex PCR; TCRdb holds only in-frame clones, not every one. Of over 100,000 clones listed, about 90% are singletons. Overall study results and limits: Roughly 80-95% of proliferating CD4+ or CD8+ clones lacked a naive or memory phenotype that could be assigned. Controls showed an average of around 30% Treg-derived mappable alloreactive CD4+ clones, while siplizumab showed about 69%.

The sample was Tregs sorted from blood. The source is a human donor in good health. The gene calls are TRBV5-8 and TRBJ2-7; 8 nucleotides agree with TRBD1. In nucleotides, the CDR3 is TGTGCCAGCTGGTCATTAGGGACAGGATCCTACGAGCAGTACTTC. It translates to CASWSLGTGSYEQYF.